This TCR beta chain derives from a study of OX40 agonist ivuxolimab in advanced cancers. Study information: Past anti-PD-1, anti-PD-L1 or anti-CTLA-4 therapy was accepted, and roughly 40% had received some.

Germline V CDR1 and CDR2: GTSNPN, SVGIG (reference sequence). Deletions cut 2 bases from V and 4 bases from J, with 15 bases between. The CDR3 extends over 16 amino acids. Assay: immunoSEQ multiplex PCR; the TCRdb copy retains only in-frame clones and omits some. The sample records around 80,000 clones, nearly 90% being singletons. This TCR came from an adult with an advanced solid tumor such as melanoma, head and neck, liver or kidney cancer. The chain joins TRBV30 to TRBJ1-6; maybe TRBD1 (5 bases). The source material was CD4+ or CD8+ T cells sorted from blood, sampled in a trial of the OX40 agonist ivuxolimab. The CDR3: CAWSPLRDGYNSPLHF. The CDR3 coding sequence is TGTGCCTGGAGTCCTCTCCGGGACGGTTATAATTCACCCCTCCACTTT.